This is a list of T cell receptor beta chains from one sample in a study of early T cells in non-severe SARS-CoV-2 infection. MiXCR, run by TCRdb on the 5' RACE reads, gives a single entry per CDR3 protein. This table holds tens of thousands of distinct CDR3 sequences, about 9.4% found once. Sequencing was performed on whole blood, taken at baseline. These TCRs come from an adult who was a healthcare worker with PCR-confirmed SARS-CoV-2 infection or an uninfected control (not recorded which). Both conserved end residues are part of each CDR3. Each record gives: V gene, D gene, J gene, clone size, CDR3 protein, CDR3 DNA. D genes are given only for firm matches. Clone sizes are given selectively: once, few, many, or a class where the clone is expanded.

TRBV6-2/TRBV6-3,TRBD2,TRBJ2-1,few,CASKRTSGRFRYEQFF,TGTGCCAGCAAGCGTACTAGCGGGAGATTTCGTTATGAGCAGTTCTTC
TRBV28,.,TRBJ1-2,few,CASSLNNYGYTF,TGTGCCAGCAGCCTTAATAACTATGGCTACACCTTC
TRBV30,.,TRBJ2-3,once,CAWGFSREEGYTQYF,TGTGCCTGGGGATTTAGCCGGGAAGAAGGGTATACGCAGTATTTT
TRBV6-6,.,TRBJ2-7,many,CASSYRGLGEQYF,TGTGCCAGCAGTTACAGGGGGTTGGGCGAGCAGTACTTC
TRBV11-2,TRBD2,TRBJ2-2,.,CASSHGTSGMPWTGELFF,TGTGCCAGCAGCCACGGGACTAGCGGGATGCCTTGGACCGGGGAGCTGTTTTTT
TRBV7-6,.,TRBJ2-3,many,CASSLPPGRITDTQYF,TGTGCCAGCAGCTTACCCCCTGGAAGGATCACAGATACGCAGTATTTT
TRBV18,TRBD1,TRBJ1-1,few,CASSPPGTGNTEAFF,TGTGCCAGCTCACCACCGGGGACAGGGAACACTGAAGCTTTCTTT
TRBV29-1,.,TRBJ2-7,few,CSVESSYEQYF,TGCAGCGTTGAATCTTCCTACGAGCAGTACTTC
TRBV7-8,TRBD1,TRBJ2-7,many,CASSLVPGQGGEQYF,TGTGCCAGCAGCTTAGTTCCGGGACAGGGCGGAGAGCAGTACTTC
TRBV11-2,.,TRBJ1-2,.,CASSSRGNYGYTF,TGTGCCAGCAGCTCCCGTGGGAACTATGGCTACACCTTC
TRBV4-1,TRBD1,TRBJ1-1,many,CASSPRQGRYTEAFF,TGCGCCAGCAGTCCCCGACAGGGAAGGTACACTGAAGCTTTCTTT
TRBV11-2,TRBD2,TRBJ2-1,.,CASSLGPTSGRTYNEQFF,TGTGCCAGCAGCTTAGGGCCGACTAGCGGGAGAACCTACAATGAGCAGTTCTTC
TRBV3-1,TRBD1,TRBJ1-3,.,CASSGQGITGNTIYF,TGTGCCAGCAGCGGACAGGGTATCACTGGAAACACCATATATTTT
TRBV10-2,.,TRBJ1-5,.,CASRQGTNQPQHF,TGCGCCAGCAGGCAGGGGACCAATCAGCCCCAGCATTTT
TRBV28,.,TRBJ2-3,.,CASRPPTADRSDTQYF,TGTGCCAGCAGGCCCCCCACCGCCGACAGGTCAGATACGCAGTATTTT
TRBV6-1,TRBD1,TRBJ2-7,.,CASSEAGQLYEQYF,TGTGCCAGCAGTGAAGCGGGACAGCTCTACGAGCAGTACTTC
TRBV6-1,TRBD1,TRBJ2-7,.,CASSEAPLQGVGEQYF,TGTGCCAGCAGTGAAGCTCCTCTACAGGGGGTGGGGGAGCAGTACTTC
TRBV20-1,.,TRBJ2-4,.,CSARDVVTGNIQYF,TGCAGTGCTAGAGATGTGGTTACGGGGAACATTCAGTACTTC
TRBV30,.,TRBJ2-2,many,CAWSSGEWNTGELFF,TGTGCCTGGAGTTCTGGGGAATGGAACACCGGGGAGCTGTTTTTT
TRBV7-9,.,TRBJ1-1,many,CASIRGSGASEAFF,TGTGCCAGCATCCGGGGATCAGGGGCTTCTGAAGCTTTCTTT
TRBV2,.,TRBJ1-3,few,CASSVPLSGNTIYF,TGTGCCAGCAGTGTCCCGTTATCTGGAAACACCATATATTTT
TRBV6-1,TRBD2,TRBJ2-5,.,CASSESPGGGQETQYF,TGTGCCAGCAGTGAAAGTCCGGGAGGAGGTCAAGAGACCCAGTACTTC
TRBV4-2,.,TRBJ2-1,.,CASSQDSGTFGQFF,TGTGCCAGCAGCCAAGATTCGGGGACCTTCGGGCAGTTCTTC
TRBV3-1,.,TRBJ1-5,.,CASSQDPDPNQPQHF,TGTGCCAGCAGCCAAGATCCCGACCCCAATCAGCCCCAGCATTTT
TRBV12-3/TRBV12-4,TRBD1,TRBJ1-6,many,CASSSPGQGGSPLHF,TGTGCCAGCAGTTCCCCGGGACAGGGAGGTTCACCCCTCCACTTT
TRBV12-3/TRBV12-4,.,TRBJ1-1,few,CASRTASSNTEAFF,TGTGCCAGCAGGACGGCCTCTTCGAACACTGAAGCTTTCTTT
TRBV18,.,TRBJ2-3,few,CASSPLEVGTDTQYF,TGTGCCAGCTCACCACTAGAGGTTGGCACAGATACGCAGTATTTT
TRBV2,.,TRBJ2-1,.,CASRERTAFNEQFF,TGTGCCAGCAGAGAAAGGACAGCCTTCAATGAGCAGTTCTTC
TRBV20-1,.,TRBJ2-1,.,CSAPERGPYNEQFF,TGCAGTGCTCCCGAACGGGGACCTTACAATGAGCAGTTCTTC
TRBV12-3/TRBV12-4,TRBD2,TRBJ2-1,few,CASSPRTSATFF,TGTGCCAGCAGTCCTAGGACTAGCGCTACGTTCTTC
TRBV18,TRBD2,TRBJ2-7,many,CASSPFLGTSGRRTYEQYF,TGTGCCAGCTCACCTTTCCTTGGGACTAGCGGGAGGAGGACCTACGAGCAGTACTTC
TRBV28,TRBD2,TRBJ2-1,few,CASTVSGRRGEQFF,TGTGCCAGCACCGTTAGCGGGAGGCGGGGTGAGCAGTTCTTC
TRBV10-3,TRBD2,TRBJ2-3,once,CAITRAGVGTDTQYF,TGTGCTATTACCCGCGCGGGAGTGGGCACAGATACGCAGTATTTT
TRBV20-1,TRBD2,TRBJ2-7,few,CSARGRAGATYEQYF,TGCAGTGCCCGAGGTCGAGCGGGGGCTACCTACGAGCAGTACTTC
TRBV6-4,.,TRBJ1-6,.,CASSERDGNSPLHF,TGTGCCAGCAGTGAAAGGGACGGAAATTCACCCCTCCACTTT
TRBV20-1,TRBD2,TRBJ2-7,many,CSASPPGTSTLDYEQYF,TGCAGTGCTAGTCCACCCGGGACTAGTACACTCGACTACGAGCAGTACTTC
TRBV2,.,TRBJ2-2,many,CASSPLQGNGELFF,TGTGCCAGCAGTCCTCTACAGGGTAACGGGGAGCTGTTTTTT
TRBV6-1,TRBD2,TRBJ2-7,.,CASSEAASGSSYEQYF,TGTGCCAGCAGTGAAGCAGCTAGCGGGAGCTCCTACGAGCAGTACTTC
TRBV2,.,TRBJ2-4,.,CASSYNDGPGNIQYF,TGTGCCAGCAGTTATAATGACGGGCCCGGGAACATTCAGTACTTC
TRBV6-6,TRBD2,TRBJ2-7,.,CASSSRRLAGDHEQYF,TGTGCCAGCAGCTCCCGCAGACTAGCGGGAGACCACGAGCAGTACTTC
TRBV9,.,TRBJ1-2,many,CASSAGIGDSSGYTF,TGTGCCAGCAGCGCTGGAATAGGAGATTCAAGTGGCTACACCTTC
TRBV11-2,.,TRBJ1-4,few,CASSSEATFNEKLFF,TGTGCCAGCAGCTCCGAGGCGACCTTTAATGAAAAACTGTTTTTT
TRBV7-6,.,TRBJ2-2,few,CASSLGSGLYTGELFF,TGTGCCAGCAGCTTAGGGTCCGGACTTTACACCGGGGAGCTGTTTTTT
TRBV25-1,.,TRBJ2-2,few,CASSEYEGSGTGELFF,TGTGCCAGCAGTGAATATGAGGGATCGGGCACCGGGGAGCTGTTTTTT
TRBV12-3/TRBV12-4,.,TRBJ1-5,.,CASSLGLGDQPQHF,TGTGCCAGCAGTTTAGGTCTCGGGGATCAGCCCCAGCATTTT